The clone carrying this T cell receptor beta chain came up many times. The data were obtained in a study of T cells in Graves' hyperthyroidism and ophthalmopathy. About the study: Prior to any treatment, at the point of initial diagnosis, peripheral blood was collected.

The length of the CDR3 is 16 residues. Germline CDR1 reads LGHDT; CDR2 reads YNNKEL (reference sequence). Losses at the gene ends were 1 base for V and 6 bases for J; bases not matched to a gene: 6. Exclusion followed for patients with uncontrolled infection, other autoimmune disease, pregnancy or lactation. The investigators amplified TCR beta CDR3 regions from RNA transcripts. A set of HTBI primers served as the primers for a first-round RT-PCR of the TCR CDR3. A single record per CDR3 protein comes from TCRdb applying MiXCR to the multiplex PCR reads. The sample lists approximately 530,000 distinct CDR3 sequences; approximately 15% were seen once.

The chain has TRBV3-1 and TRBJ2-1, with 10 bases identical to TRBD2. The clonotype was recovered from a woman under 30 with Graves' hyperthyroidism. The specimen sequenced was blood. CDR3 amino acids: CASSQGIAGGLNEQFF. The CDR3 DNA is TGTGCCAGCAGCCAAGGGATAGCGGGAGGACTCAATGAGCAGTTCTTC.